The 9 T cell receptor beta chains below were found in one sample sequenced in a study of blood T cell repertoires in COVID-19. Here immunoSEQ multiplex PCR was the method, and the copy in TCRdb shows in-frame clones only, minus some. The data hold 52,000 or so clones, with roughly 90% observed a single time. What was sequenced was peripheral blood. These receptors were collected from a man in his forties or fifties with COVID-19, enrolled during active disease.

This chain uses TRBV2 with TRBJ1-4; 7 bases line up with TRBD1. The CDR3 consists of 17 residues. Germline CDR1 and CDR2: SNHLY and FYNNEI. J gave up 4 bases and V 9 bases, and 17 bases lay outside the gene matches. The CDR3: CASGPRARGRFNEKLFF. Here the CDR3 DNA reads TGTGCCAGTGGACCACGAGCCAGGGGGAGGTTTAATGAAAAACTGTTTTTT.

The DNA for the CDR3 is TGTGCCAGCAGTTTAAGGGGACTAGCGGAGGTGTTCTTC. Translation: CASSLRGLAEVFF. The chain couples TRBV12-3 or TRBV12-4 to TRBJ2-1; 11 bases are shared with TRBD2. The CDR3 has 13 amino acids. J gave up 15 bases and V 2 bases, and 6 bases lay outside the gene matches.

This sequence joins TRBV11-3 and TRBJ2-7; 8 nucleotides agree with TRBD2. The CDR3 length is 17 residues. V dropped 6 bases and J dropped 6; count of bases not matched to a gene: 19. CDR1 and CDR2 (germline): SGHNT, YENEEA. CDR3 sequence reads: CASSARGGQTGPGEQYF. The CDR3 DNA reads as TGTGCCAGCAGTGCCCGGGGGGGGCAAACGGGGCCCGGCGAGCAGTACTTC. The variable domain in full, completed from reference TRBV11-3 and TRBJ2-7, reads EAGVVQSPRYKIIEKKQPVAFWCNPISGHNTLYWYLQNLGQGPELLIRYENEEAVDDSQLPKDRFSAERLKGVDSTLKIQPAELGDSAVYLCASSARGGQTGPGEQYFGPGTRLTVT.

The CDR3 DNA is TGTGCCAGCAGCGTAGGGACAGGGAACACTGAAGCTTTCTTT. Protein product: CASSVGTGNTEAFF. J is TRBJ1-1 and V is TRBV9; 7 positions match TRBD1. This CDR3 has 14 residues. J was trimmed by 1 base and V by 0 bases; bases with no gene match: 0. Germline CDR1 and CDR2: SGDLS and YYNGEE.

The J gene is TRBJ1-2, the V gene TRBV5-3, with a possible D match to TRBD1 (5 bases). TRBV5-3 is flagged as an ORF with uncertain function. Between the trimmed V and J ends, which lost 8 bases and 5 bases, there was a span of 16 bases. The CDR3 loop spans 13 amino acids. In nucleotides, the CDR3 is TGTGCCAGCCACCAAAAGGGGCTTTATGGCTACACCTTC. Its protein is CASHQKGLYGYTF.

This clone was recorded once. This chain connects TRBV20-1 to TRBJ1-1; D not resolved. This CDR3 has 11 amino acids. V was pared by 0 bases and J by 11 bases, with 10 bases between. Germline V gene lookup returns CDR1 DFQATT and CDR2 SNEGSKA (reference sequence). The CDR3 region is CSARESQEAFF. The CDR3 DNA sequence: TGCAGTGCTAGAGAGTCCCAAGAGGCTTTCTTT.

The rearrangement links TRBV5-6 to TRBJ2-7; D might be TRBD1 (6 bases). Trimming left V 6 bases short and J 6 bases short, with 19 bases between. The germline V gene has CDR1 SGHDT and CDR2 YYEEEE. The CDR3 length is 14 residues. The CDR3 loop reads CASTPQDRSTEQYF. CDR3 coding DNA: TGTGCCAGCACCCCCCAGGACAGATCGACCGAGCAGTACTTC.

The V gene is TRBV9, the J gene TRBJ1-5; 7 bases agree with TRBD1. The CDR3 contains 15 residues. Germline trimming cut 2 bases from V and 4 bases from J; bases unmatched to any gene: 6. From germline, CDR1 is SGDLS and CDR2 YYNGEE. The CDR3 sequence: CASSVGTAENQPQHF. In DNA, the CDR3 is TGTGCCAGCAGCGTGGGGACAGCGGAAAATCAGCCCCAGCATTTT.

The chain uses TRBV19 and TRBJ2-1; perhaps TRBD1 as D (6 bases). Germline CDR1 and CDR2: LNHDA and SQIVND (reference sequence). This CDR3 spans 15 amino acids. Trimming removed 7 bases at V and 0 bases at J, with 13 bases between. The CDR3 loop reads CASNMWGRSYNEQFF. The DNA for the CDR3 is TGTGCCAGTAACATGTGGGGGCGCTCCTACAATGAGCAGTTCTTC.